These T cell receptor beta chains were read from a single sample in a study of blood T cell repertoires in COVID-19. This table comes from immunoSEQ multiplex PCR, and its TCRdb copy is limited to in-frame clones, with some not included. The sample lists 140,000 to 150,000 clones, over 70% seen once, with about 2% in the top ten. The sample taken for sequencing was peripheral blood. The receptors originated from a woman aged 55-69 years with acute or convalescent COVID-19. Each CDR3 is given with its conserved first and last residue. Each record gives: clone size, V gene, D gene, J gene, CDR3 DNA, CDR3 protein. The D gene is left open where the match is weak. The size field is filled for only some rows; it gives once, few, many or a size class.

size: .
V: TRBV3-1/TRBV3-2
D: .
J: TRBJ2-5
DNA: TGTGCCAGCAGCCAAGCGAAAAAACTAGGGGGTGTAGAGACCCAGTACTTC
CDR3: CASSQAKKLGGVETQYF

size: .
V: TRBV27
D: .
J: TRBJ2-1
DNA: TGTGCCAGCAGTTCTCCGGGAGTGGTTAATGAGCAGTTCTTC
CDR3: CASSSPGVVNEQFF

size: .
V: TRBV15
D: TRBD2
J: TRBJ2-1
DNA: TGTGCCACCAGCAGATCCAGACTAGCGGGAGTATCAAATGAGCAGTTCTTC
CDR3: CATSRSRLAGVSNEQFF

size: .
V: TRBV6-5
D: TRBD2
J: TRBJ2-1
DNA: TGTGCCAGCAGTTACTCCGGGAGGCGGTCCTACAATGAGCAGTTCTTC
CDR3: CASSYSGRRSYNEQFF

size: few
V: TRBV18
D: .
J: TRBJ1-2
DNA: TGTGCCAGCTCACCGTCCTCGACACCGAACTATGGCTACACCTTC
CDR3: CASSPSSTPNYGYTF

size: .
V: TRBV5-6
D: .
J: TRBJ2-6
DNA: TGTGCCAGCAGCTTTAATCAGGGATTGTCTGGGGCCAACGTCCTGACTTTC
CDR3: CASSFNQGLSGANVLTF

size: .
V: TRBV28
D: .
J: TRBJ2-1
DNA: TGTGCCAGCGGACAGTTCAATGAGCAGTTCTTC
CDR3: CASGQFNEQFF

size: .
V: TRBV5-1
D: .
J: TRBJ1-1
DNA: TGCGCCAGCAGCCCCCGGACGGGGACTGAAGCTTTCTTT
CDR3: CASSPRTGTEAFF

size: .
V: TRBV20-1
D: .
J: TRBJ2-7
DNA: TGCAGTGCTTCCCTCGACTTGGGGCAGTACTTC
CDR3: CSASLDLGQYF

size: .
V: TRBV4-2
D: TRBD1
J: TRBJ2-1
DNA: TGTGCCAGCAGCCAAGATCTCGGGACAGGGGCACCCTACAATGAGCAGTTCTTC
CDR3: CASSQDLGTGAPYNEQFF

size: .
V: TRBV19
D: TRBD1
J: TRBJ1-5
DNA: TGTGCCAGTAGTGGGGACAGGTCAAGCAATCAGCCCCAGCATTTT
CDR3: CASSGDRSSNQPQHF

size: .
V: TRBV27
D: .
J: TRBJ1-5
DNA: TGTGCCAGCGGGAGTGGATATAGCAATCAGCCCCAGCATTTT
CDR3: CASGSGYSNQPQHF

size: .
V: TRBV28
D: .
J: TRBJ1-5
DNA: TGTGCCAGCAGTACCAGGGGACGCTCGTTGAGCAATCAGCCCCAGCATTTT
CDR3: CASSTRGRSLSNQPQHF

size: .
V: TRBV10-3
D: TRBD1
J: TRBJ2-3
DNA: TGTGCCATCAGTGAGTCTAGACAGGGAATGGCAGATACGCAGTATTTT
CDR3: CAISESRQGMADTQYF

size: .
V: TRBV7-2
D: TRBD2
J: TRBJ2-3
DNA: TGTGCCAGCAGCGTTACTAGCGGGAGTGGGGATACGCAGTATTTT
CDR3: CASSVTSGSGDTQYF

size: .
V: TRBV15
D: .
J: TRBJ1-2
DNA: TGTGCCACCAGCCGAGGGCAGGGCCCCAGGGCTAACTATGGCTACACCTTC
CDR3: CATSRGQGPRANYGYTF

size: .
V: TRBV5-1
D: .
J: TRBJ2-1
DNA: TGCGCCAGCAGCCTTGGCAACAACAATGAGCAGTTCTTC
CDR3: CASSLGNNNEQFF

size: .
V: TRBV28
D: .
J: TRBJ1-2
DNA: TGTGCCAGCAGTAGGGGAGGGGTGTGGTATGGCTACACCTTC
CDR3: CASSRGGVWYGYTF

size: .
V: TRBV5-8
D: TRBD1
J: TRBJ2-7
DNA: TGTGCCAGCCAAAACAGGGGGTCCTACGAGCAGTACTTC
CDR3: CASQNRGSYEQYF

size: .
V: TRBV27
D: .
J: TRBJ2-2
DNA: TGTGCCAGCAGTTTAGTTCAGAACACCGGGGAGCTGTTTTTT
CDR3: CASSLVQNTGELFF

size: few
V: TRBV14
D: TRBD1
J: TRBJ1-6
DNA: TGTGCCAGCAGCCCCGGACAGGGGTCACCCCTCCACTTT
CDR3: CASSPGQGSPLHF

size: .
V: TRBV5-1
D: TRBD2
J: TRBJ2-1
DNA: TGCGCCAGCAGCTTGTTTGTAGCGGGGTTGTCCAATGAGCAGTTCTTC
CDR3: CASSLFVAGLSNEQFF

size: .
V: TRBV4-2
D: TRBD2
J: TRBJ2-1
DNA: TGTGCCAGCAGCCAGGGTTTAGCGGGAGAGGGCTACAATGAGCAGTTCTTC
CDR3: CASSQGLAGEGYNEQFF

size: .
V: TRBV21-1
D: .
J: TRBJ2-3
DNA: TGTGCCAGCAGCACGTGGGGGGATCCAGATACGCAGTATTTT
CDR3: CASSTWGDPDTQYF

size: .
V: TRBV7-2
D: TRBD1
J: TRBJ1-1
DNA: TGTGCCAGCAGCACCGGACAGGGGGGCACTGAAGCTTTCTTT
CDR3: CASSTGQGGTEAFF

size: .
V: TRBV18
D: TRBD2
J: TRBJ2-5
DNA: TGTGCCAGCTCACCGACTAGCGGGAGGGCCGGAGAGACCCAGTACTTC
CDR3: CASSPTSGRAGETQYF

size: .
V: TRBV12-5
D: .
J: TRBJ1-1
DNA: TGTGCTAGTGGTTTGGTACCAGTTCCAGGGGAAGCTTTCTTT
CDR3: CASGLVPVPGEAFF

size: .
V: TRBV6-5
D: TRBD1
J: TRBJ1-5
DNA: TGTGCCAGCAGGGCCGGGACAGCTAGCAATCAGCCCCAGCATTTT
CDR3: CASRAGTASNQPQHF

size: .
V: TRBV2
D: .
J: TRBJ2-2
DNA: TGTGCCAGCAGTTCGGTTTCGGGGGACACCGGGGAGCTGTTTTTT
CDR3: CASSSVSGDTGELFF

size: .
V: TRBV11-2
D: TRBD1
J: TRBJ2-7
DNA: TGTGCCAGCAGCTCGGGACAGGGTACTATCTACGAGCAGTACTTC
CDR3: CASSSGQGTIYEQYF

size: .
V: TRBV25-1
D: TRBD2
J: TRBJ2-7
DNA: TGTGCCAGCAGCCTAGCGGGTAGGACCTACGAGCAGTACTTC
CDR3: CASSLAGRTYEQYF

size: few
V: TRBV14
D: TRBD1
J: TRBJ2-1
DNA: TGTGCCAGCAGCCAAGCCCCGGACAGGGGGTTGAGACACACACACAATGAGCAGTTCTTC
CDR3: CASSQAPDRGLRHTHNEQFF

size: .
V: TRBV4-1
D: .
J: TRBJ1-2
DNA: TGCGCCAGCACCCGGGGAGGAGGGACCGCGTCCCCTAACTATGGCTACACCTTC
CDR3: CASTRGGGTASPNYGYTF

size: .
V: TRBV28
D: .
J: TRBJ2-3
DNA: TGTGCCAGCAGTTTTGTGGAGGCAGGGGGCACAGATACGCAGTATTTT
CDR3: CASSFVEAGGTDTQYF

size: few
V: TRBV9
D: .
J: TRBJ2-7
DNA: TGTGCCAGCAGCGTAACCGGGGTGGCCTACGAGCAGTACTTC
CDR3: CASSVTGVAYEQYF

size: once
V: TRBV5-6
D: .
J: TRBJ1-4
DNA: TGTGCCAGCAGCTTATTACAGTGGAATGAAAAACTGTTTTTT
CDR3: CASSLLQWNEKLFF

size: few
V: TRBV18
D: .
J: TRBJ1-2
DNA: TGTGCCAGCTCACCACTGGGTCCTCCCGGGGGCTATGGCTACACCTTC
CDR3: CASSPLGPPGGYGYTF

size: once
V: TRBV19
D: TRBD1
J: TRBJ1-1
DNA: TGTGCCAGCAGACAGGGTTGGACTGAAGCTTTCTTT
CDR3: CASRQGWTEAFF

size: .
V: TRBV24-1
D: TRBD2
J: TRBJ2-3
DNA: TGTGCCACCAGTGACCGGACTAGCGCCACAGATACGCAGTATTTT
CDR3: CATSDRTSATDTQYF

size: .
V: TRBV6-1
D: TRBD2
J: TRBJ2-1
DNA: TGTGCCAGCAGTGAGACTAGCGGGAATCCCTACAATGAGCAGTTCTTC
CDR3: CASSETSGNPYNEQFF

size: .
V: TRBV28
D: .
J: TRBJ1-2
DNA: TGTGCCAGCAGTCTCGCTGGGACACATGGCTACACCTTC
CDR3: CASSLAGTHGYTF

size: .
V: TRBV6-5
D: .
J: TRBJ1-5
DNA: TGTGCCAGCAGCCAGGGTGCCAATCAGCCCCAGCATTTT
CDR3: CASSQGANQPQHF

size: .
V: TRBV19
D: .
J: TRBJ1-5
DNA: TGTGCCAGTAGTATAGGGGGGGGGCTGAATCAGCCCCAGCATTTT
CDR3: CASSIGGGLNQPQHF

size: .
V: TRBV5-1
D: TRBD2
J: TRBJ2-3
DNA: TGCGCCAGCAGCTTGGCCGTGCGGGGGAGCGGGGATACGCAGTATTTT
CDR3: CASSLAVRGSGDTQYF

size: .
V: TRBV10-3
D: TRBD1
J: TRBJ1-4
DNA: TGTGCCATCAGTGAGTCTACAGGGGGCTCGGAAAAACTGTTTTTT
CDR3: CAISESTGGSEKLFF

size: .
V: TRBV19
D: TRBD2
J: TRBJ2-7
DNA: TGTGCCAGTACCTCTACTAGCGGGAGCTCCTACGAGCAGTACTTC
CDR3: CASTSTSGSSYEQYF

size: once
V: TRBV28
D: TRBD2
J: TRBJ2-7
DNA: TGTGCCAGCAGTTTTTGGGGGGCTAGCGGGAGCGACGAGCAGTACTTC
CDR3: CASSFWGASGSDEQYF

size: .
V: TRBV11-2
D: TRBD1
J: TRBJ1-1
DNA: TGTGCCAGCAGTATAGACAGGGGGAACACTGAAGCTTTCTTT
CDR3: CASSIDRGNTEAFF

size: .
V: TRBV4-1
D: .
J: TRBJ2-3
DNA: TGCGCCAGCAGCCAAGATCCCCTCGGGACTTCAAGAGATACGCAGTATTTT
CDR3: CASSQDPLGTSRDTQYF

size: .
V: TRBV29-1
D: .
J: TRBJ1-1
DNA: TGCAGCGTTGACCGTCAGGGGATGAACACTGAAGCTTTCTTT
CDR3: CSVDRQGMNTEAFF